The 18 T cell receptor beta chains presented below share a single source sample, sequenced in a study of post-analysis software for immune sequencing data. General study results and limits: Controls had lower frequencies than patients of 4 or 5 TRBV segments, which included TRBV5-6, TRBV5-1 and TRBV20-1.

For these TCRs, the target antigens are not known. TCR beta libraries were prepared from cDNA with unique molecular identifiers. TCRdb re-derived calls from the PCR reads in MiXCR, one entry per CDR3 protein. In the table there are hundreds of thousands of distinct CDR3 sequences, about 50% of which are singletons. Source material: blood. Every receptor here comes from a girl aged 10 to 17 with multiple sclerosis.

In its sample, this clonotype was seen a few times. J is TRBJ2-7 and V is TRBV29-1; D is unresolved. Germline assignment: CDR1 SQVTM and CDR2 ANQGSEA. Between the trimmed V and J ends, which lost 6 bases and 0 bases, there was a span of 12 bases. The CDR3 has 13 residues. This CDR3 reads CSVKERVSYEQYF. In nucleotides, the CDR3 is TGCAGCGTGAAGGAGCGAGTCTCCTACGAGCAGTACTTC.

The chain links TRBV20-1 to TRBJ2-7; D could derive from TRBD1 or TRBD2 (5 bases each). Germline CDR1 and CDR2: DFQATT and SNEGSKA (reference sequence). CDR3 length equals 14 residues. V lost 8 bases and J lost 4, with 21 bases in between. In DNA, the CDR3 is TGCAGTACTTCCCGAAATCAGGGACCGTACGAGCAGTACTTC. It is translated as CSTSRNQGPYEQYF.

This chain uses TRBV5-6 with TRBJ2-6; D is unclear. The CDR3 sequence is 16 residues long. Germline lookup yields CDR1 SGHDT and CDR2 YYEEEE. The V and J ends lost 4 bases and 0 bases respectively, with 11 bases between them. The CDR3 DNA is TGTGCCAGCAGCCCGCCGGGTAACTCTGGGGCCAACGTCCTGACTTTC. Translation gives CASSPPGNSGANVLTF.

J is TRBJ2-7 and V is TRBV7-2; D call uncertain. Germline-derived CDR1 and CDR2 are SGHTA and FQGNSA. CDR3 size: 14 residues. V dropped 3 bases and J dropped 2 bases, with 11 bases sitting between them. CDR3 nucleotide sequence: TGTGCCAGCAGCTTCCGATGGTTAACCTACGAGCAGTACTTC. This translates into CASSFRWLTYEQYF. Filled out from reference TRBV7-2 and TRBJ2-7, the complete variable domain reads GAGVSQSPSNKVTEKGKDVELRCDPISGHTALYWYRQSLGQGLEFLIYFQGNSAPDKSGLPSDRFSAERTGGSVSTLTIQRTQQEDSAVYLCASSFRWLTYEQYFGPGTRLTVT.

This clonotype appeared once. The chain joins TRBV6-5 to TRBJ2-1, with D tentatively TRBD2 (5 bases). The germline gives CDR1 MNHEY, CDR2 SVGAGI. The CDR3 sequence is 13 residues long. Deletions cut 6 bases from V and 7 bases from J, with 13 bases between. The DNA of the CDR3 is TGTGCCAGCAGGTACCTTCGAGGGAATGAGCAGTTCTTC. Its protein product is CASRYLRGNEQFF.

This clonotype was seen a handful of times. The rearrangement links TRBV20-1 to TRBJ2-1; possibly TRBD1 for D (7 bases). Germline V gene sequence: CDR1 DFQATT, CDR2 SNEGSKA (reference sequence). V was pared by 5 bases and J by 5 bases, with 19 bases between. This CDR3 is 15 amino acids long. CDR3 sequence (DNA): TGCAGTGCTCCCCGAGGAGGGGGCGCACACAATGAGCAGTTCTTC. Protein sequence: CSAPRGGGAHNEQFF.

This chain connects TRBV12-3 or TRBV12-4 to TRBJ1-5; 9 bases align to TRBD1. This CDR3 comprises 15 residues. V trimming: 3 bases; J trimming: 3 bases; junction bases outside the gene matches: 3. The CDR3 sequence: CASSLGTGTNQPQHF. The CDR3 nucleotides are TGTGCCAGCAGTTTGGGGACAGGGACCAATCAGCCCCAGCATTTT.

The chain carries TRBV27 and TRBJ2-5, with D possibly being TRBD1 or TRBD2 (5 bases each). The tail of the sequence fits TRBJ2-7 better, so the J call may be wrong. The CDR3 sequence is 17 residues long. Germline lookup yields CDR1 MNHEY and CDR2 SMNVEV (reference sequence). The chain's CDR3 is CASSLSGVWTETYEQYF. As DNA, the CDR3 is TGTGCCAGCAGTTTATCAGGGGTCTGGACTGAGACCTACGAGCAGTACTTC.

The chain couples TRBV11-2 to TRBJ1-1; D perhaps matches TRBD1 (5 bases). The length of the CDR3 is 14 residues. Germline lookup yields CDR1 SGHAT and CDR2 FQNNGV. Between the trimmed V and J ends, which lost 6 bases and 3 bases, there was a span of 14 bases. The CDR3 nucleotides read TGTGCCAGCAGGTCCGGGACCGAGGACACTGAAGCTTTCTTT. Its protein product is CASRSGTEDTEAFF.

The genes are TRBV5-1 and TRBJ2-1; D gene uncertain. CDR3 length: 15 amino acids. Germline CDR1 and CDR2: SGHRS and YFSETQ. V lost 3 bases and J 0 bases, leaving 10 bases between the germline ends. CDR3 DNA: TGCGCCAGCAGCTCCCAGTATAGCTCCTACAATGAGCAGTTCTTC. This sequence encodes CASSSQYSSYNEQFF. Drawing the rest from reference TRBV5-1 and TRBJ2-1, the complete variable domain is KAGVTQTPRYLIKTRGQQVTLSCSPISGHRSVSWYQQTPGQGLQFLFEYFSETQRNKGNFPGRFSGRQFSNSRSEMNVSTLELGDSALYLCASSSQYSSYNEQFFGPGTRLTVL.

The chain uses TRBV27 and TRBJ2-3; TRBD2 is a possible D gene (6 bases). The CDR3 has 14 residues. Trimming removed 5 bases from V and 2 bases from J, with 11 bases in between. The germline V gene has CDR1 MNHEY and CDR2 SMNVEV (reference sequence). The CDR3 sequence is CASSPRDFTDTQYF. CDR3 DNA: TGTGCCAGCAGTCCTCGGGACTTCACAGATACGCAGTATTTT.

This sequence joins TRBV7-9 and TRBJ1-1, with TRBD1 as a possible D gene (5 bases). This CDR3 contains 13 residues. CDR1 is SEHNR and CDR2 is FQNEAQ in the germline V gene (reference sequence). The V end was cut by 1 base, the J end by 7 bases, with 10 bases between. The CDR3 DNA follows: TGTGCCAGCAGCTTAGTAGACAGAAATGAAGCTTTCTTT. This gives the protein CASSLVDRNEAFF.

This clonotype has only a few counts. The chain is built from TRBV20-1 and TRBJ2-1, with a weak D call TRBD1 (5 bases). This CDR3 is 12 amino acids long. Trimming shortened V by 6 bases and J by 10 bases, and 16 bases separated the two germline ends. Germline CDR1 reads DFQATT; CDR2 reads SNEGSKA (reference sequence). The CDR3 region has the DNA TGCAGTGCCCCAATTTGGACACAAGAGCAGTTCTTC. It encodes CSAPIWTQEQFF.

J is TRBJ2-2 and V is TRBV5-1, with D maybe TRBD1 (6 bases). Per the germline V gene, CDR1 is SGHRS and CDR2 is YFSETQ. V dropped 6 bases and J dropped 5 bases, with 11 bases sitting between them. The CDR3 runs 13 residues. As DNA, the CDR3 is TGCGCCAGCAACCAAGGGGGAACCGGGGAGCTGTTTTTT. Protein sequence: CASNQGGTGELFF.

This clonotype was recorded a few times. This chain uses TRBV20-1 with TRBJ2-1, with TRBD2 matching 11 bases. Germline-derived CDR1 and CDR2 are DFQATT and SNEGSKA (reference sequence). The CDR3 has 17 residues. The J segment lost 1 base and the V segment lost 5 bases, leaving 10 bases of the junction unmatched. CDR3 in amino acids: CSAPLAGVMSSYNEQFF. CDR3 DNA: TGCAGTGCTCCACTAGCGGGAGTTATGAGTTCCTACAATGAGCAGTTCTTC.

The genes are TRBV7-6 and TRBJ2-3; 16 nucleotides line up with TRBD2. Germline lookup yields CDR1 SGHVS and CDR2 FNYEAQ. The CDR3 extends over 18 amino acids. With V trimmed by 5 bases and J by 2 bases, 7 bases remained unmatched. The CDR3 region has the DNA TGTGCCAGCAGCCCGGGACTAGCGGGAGGGTCGAACACAGATACGCAGTATTTT. This encodes CASSPGLAGGSNTDTQYF.

The gene calls are TRBV15 and TRBJ1-1, with D possibly being TRBD1 (6 bases). The CDR3 sequence is 16 residues long. The germline V gene encodes CDR1 LNHNV and CDR2 YYDKDF (reference sequence). V dropped 0 bases and J dropped 4 bases, with 15 bases sitting between them. The CDR3 DNA reads as TGTGCCACCAGCAGAGACCCGAGGGGGGGCGGCACTGAAGCTTTCTTT. It encodes CATSRDPRGGGTEAFF.

The chain uses TRBV7-7 and TRBJ2-3; D gene uncertain. Germline V gene lookup returns CDR1 SSHAT and CDR2 FNYEAQ (reference sequence). The CDR3 contains 16 residues. CDR3 DNA sequence: TGTGCTGGCAGCTTAGACGGACGTCCCCGCACAGATACGCAGTATTTT. This codes for CAGSLDGRPRTDTQYF.